This T cell receptor (beta chain) was sequenced for a study of T cell responses to AZD1222 COVID-19 vaccine. About the research overall: Pooled samples include second doses given at about 4 or 12 weeks.

Findings of the study overall: At baseline, seropositivity was found in only a handful of AZD1222 recipients. Donors were chiefly white British, with a greater number of females, and clonal diversity was perhaps underestimated.

This table comes from immunoSEQ multiplex PCR, and its TCRdb copy is limited to in-frame clones, with some not included. The data contain about 160,000 clones, about nine tenths of them singletons. Worth noting for this clone: Its antigen remains unidentified.

Germline CDR1 reads SGHTA; CDR2 reads FQGNSA. This CDR3 is built from 12 residues. Trimming shortened V by 5 bases and J by 7 bases, and 11 bases separated the two germline ends. This specimen was peripheral blood, taken on day 0 of AZD1222 vaccination. The clonotype comes from an adult in good health. The chain recombines TRBV7-2 with TRBJ1-1, with no clear D. CDR3 nucleotide sequence: TGTGCCAGCAGCCGCCTGGGGTTTGAAGCTTTCTTT. Its translation: CASSRLGFEAFF.